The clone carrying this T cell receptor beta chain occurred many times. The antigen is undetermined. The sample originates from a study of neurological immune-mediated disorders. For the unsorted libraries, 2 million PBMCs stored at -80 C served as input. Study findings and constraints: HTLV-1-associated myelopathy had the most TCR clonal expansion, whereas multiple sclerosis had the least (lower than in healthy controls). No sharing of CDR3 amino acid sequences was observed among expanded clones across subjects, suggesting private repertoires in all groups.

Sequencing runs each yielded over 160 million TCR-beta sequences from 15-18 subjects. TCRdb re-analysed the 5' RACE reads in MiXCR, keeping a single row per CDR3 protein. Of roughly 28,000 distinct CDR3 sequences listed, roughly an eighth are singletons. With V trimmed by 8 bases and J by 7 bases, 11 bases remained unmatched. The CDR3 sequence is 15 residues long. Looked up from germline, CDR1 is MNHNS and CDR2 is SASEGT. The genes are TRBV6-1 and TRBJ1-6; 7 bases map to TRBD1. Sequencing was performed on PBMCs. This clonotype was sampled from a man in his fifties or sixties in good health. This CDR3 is CASGDARDSNSPLHF. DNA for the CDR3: TGTGCCAGCGGGGACGCCCGGGACAGCAATTCACCCCTCCACTTT.